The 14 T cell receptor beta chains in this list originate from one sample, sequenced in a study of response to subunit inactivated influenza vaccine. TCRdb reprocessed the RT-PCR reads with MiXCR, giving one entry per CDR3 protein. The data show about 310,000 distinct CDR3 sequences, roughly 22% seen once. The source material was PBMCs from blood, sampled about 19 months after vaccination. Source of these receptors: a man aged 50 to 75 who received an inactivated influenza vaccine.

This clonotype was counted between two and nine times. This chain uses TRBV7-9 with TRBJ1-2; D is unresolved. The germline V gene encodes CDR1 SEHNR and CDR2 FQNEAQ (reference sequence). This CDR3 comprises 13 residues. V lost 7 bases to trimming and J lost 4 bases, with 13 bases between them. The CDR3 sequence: CASINATIYGYTF. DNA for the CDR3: TGTGCCAGCATCAATGCCACAATCTATGGCTACACCTTC. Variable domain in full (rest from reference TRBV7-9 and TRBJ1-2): DTGVSQNPRHKITKRGQNVTFRCDPISEHNRLYWYRQTLGQGPEFLTYFQNEAQLEKSRLLSDRFSAERPKGSFSTLEIQRTEQGDSAMYLCASINATIYGYTFGSGTRLTVV.

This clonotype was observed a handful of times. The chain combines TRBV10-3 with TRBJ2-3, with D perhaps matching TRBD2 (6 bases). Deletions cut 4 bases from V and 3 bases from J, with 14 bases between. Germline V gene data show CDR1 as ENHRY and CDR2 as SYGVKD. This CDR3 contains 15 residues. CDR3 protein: CAISAGGEGTDTQYF. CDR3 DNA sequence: TGTGCCATCAGTGCGGGCGGGGAAGGGACAGATACGCAGTATTTT.

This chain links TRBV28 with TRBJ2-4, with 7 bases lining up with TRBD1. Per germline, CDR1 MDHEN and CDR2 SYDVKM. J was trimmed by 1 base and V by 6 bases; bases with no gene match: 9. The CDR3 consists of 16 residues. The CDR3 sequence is CASRRQTQGAKNIQYF. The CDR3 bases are TGTGCCAGCAGACGACAAACACAGGGGGCCAAAAACATTCAGTACTTC.

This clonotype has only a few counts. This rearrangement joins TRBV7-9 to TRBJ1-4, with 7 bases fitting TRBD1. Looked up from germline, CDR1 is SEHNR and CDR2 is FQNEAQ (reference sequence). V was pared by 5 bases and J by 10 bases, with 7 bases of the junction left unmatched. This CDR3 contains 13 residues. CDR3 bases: TGTGCCAGCAGCCCCGACAGGGTGGGAAAACTGTTTTTT. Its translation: CASSPDRVGKLFF. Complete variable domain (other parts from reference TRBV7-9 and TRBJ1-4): DTGVSQNPRHKITKRGQNVTFRCDPISEHNRLYWYRQTLGQGPEFLTYFQNEAQLEKSRLLSDRFSAERPKGSFSTLEIQRTEQGDSAMYLCASSPDRVGKLFFGSGTQLSVL.

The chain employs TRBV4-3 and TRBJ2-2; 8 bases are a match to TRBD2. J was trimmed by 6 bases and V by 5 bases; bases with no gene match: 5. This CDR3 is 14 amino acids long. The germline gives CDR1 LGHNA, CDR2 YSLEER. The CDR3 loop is CASSNGGAAGELFF. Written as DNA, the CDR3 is TGCGCCAGCAGCAACGGGGGGGCCGCCGGGGAGCTGTTTTTT.

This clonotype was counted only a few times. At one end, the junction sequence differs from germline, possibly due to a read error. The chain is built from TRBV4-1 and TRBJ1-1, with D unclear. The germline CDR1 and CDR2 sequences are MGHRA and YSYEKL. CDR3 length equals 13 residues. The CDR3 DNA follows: TGCGCCAGCAGTCAAGGGTGGGACACTGAAGCTTTCTTT. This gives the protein CASSQGWDTEAFF.

CDR3 coding DNA: TGTGCCAGCAGCCAACTAGCGGGAGGCACCGGGGAGCTGTTTTTT. Translating gives CASSQLAGGTGELFF. The gene calls are TRBV11-2 and TRBJ2-2; 12 bases map to TRBD2. From germline, CDR1 is SGHAT and CDR2 FQNNGV. The CDR3 is 15 amino acids. Trimming at V came to 5 bases and at J to 4 bases, leaving 2 bases not matched to a gene.

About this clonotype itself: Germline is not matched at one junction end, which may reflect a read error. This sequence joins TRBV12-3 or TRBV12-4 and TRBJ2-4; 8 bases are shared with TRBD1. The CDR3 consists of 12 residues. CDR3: CASSLTRGLRNF. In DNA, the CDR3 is TGTGCCAGCAGTTTAACCAGGGGGCTAAGGAACTTC.

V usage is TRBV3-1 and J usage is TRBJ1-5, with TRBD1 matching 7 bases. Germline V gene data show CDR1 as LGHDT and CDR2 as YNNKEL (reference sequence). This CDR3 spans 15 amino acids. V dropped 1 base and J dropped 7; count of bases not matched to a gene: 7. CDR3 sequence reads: CASSQGQGRFQPQHF. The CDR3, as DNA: TGTGCCAGCAGCCAAGGACAGGGAAGGTTCCAGCCCCAGCATTTT. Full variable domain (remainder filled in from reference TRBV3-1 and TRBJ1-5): DTAVSQTPKYLVTQMGNDKSIKCEQNLGHDTMYWYKQDSKKFLKIMFSYNNKELIINETVPNRFSPKSPDKAHLNLHINSLELGDSAVYFCASSQGQGRFQPQHFGDGTRLSIL.

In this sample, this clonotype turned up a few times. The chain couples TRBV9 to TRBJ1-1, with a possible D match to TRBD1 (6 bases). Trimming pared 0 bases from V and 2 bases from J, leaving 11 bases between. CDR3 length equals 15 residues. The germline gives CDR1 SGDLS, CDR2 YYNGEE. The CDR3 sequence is CASSVDGRGNTEAFF. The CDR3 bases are TGTGCCAGCAGCGTAGATGGCAGGGGAAACACTGAAGCTTTCTTT.

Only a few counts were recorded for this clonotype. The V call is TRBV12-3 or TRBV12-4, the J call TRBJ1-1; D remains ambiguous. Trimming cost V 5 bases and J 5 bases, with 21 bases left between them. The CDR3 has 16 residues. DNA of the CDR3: TGTGCCAGCAGTCACTTGAATCTCGAAAGATGGACTGAAGCTTTCTTT. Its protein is CASSHLNLERWTEAFF.

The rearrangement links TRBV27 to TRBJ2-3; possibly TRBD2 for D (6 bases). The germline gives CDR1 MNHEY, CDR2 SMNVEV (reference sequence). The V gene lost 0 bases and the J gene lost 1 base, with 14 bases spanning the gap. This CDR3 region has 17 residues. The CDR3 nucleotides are TGTGCCAGCAGTTTATCCTCATATAGCGGTGGCACAGATACGCAGTATTTT. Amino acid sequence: CASSLSSYSGGTDTQYF.

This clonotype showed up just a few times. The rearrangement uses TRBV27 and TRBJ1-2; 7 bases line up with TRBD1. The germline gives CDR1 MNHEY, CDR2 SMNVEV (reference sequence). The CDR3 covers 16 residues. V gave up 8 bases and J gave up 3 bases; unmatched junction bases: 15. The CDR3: CASSFITGAGHYGYTF. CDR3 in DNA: TGTGCCAGCTCATTTATCACAGGGGCAGGCCACTATGGCTACACCTTC.

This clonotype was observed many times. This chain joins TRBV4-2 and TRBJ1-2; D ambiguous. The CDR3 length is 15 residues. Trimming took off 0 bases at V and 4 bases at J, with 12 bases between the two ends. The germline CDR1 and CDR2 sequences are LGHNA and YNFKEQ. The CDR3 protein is CASSQDVGRTYGYTF. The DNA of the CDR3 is TGTGCCAGCAGCCAAGATGTCGGGCGGACCTATGGCTACACCTTC.